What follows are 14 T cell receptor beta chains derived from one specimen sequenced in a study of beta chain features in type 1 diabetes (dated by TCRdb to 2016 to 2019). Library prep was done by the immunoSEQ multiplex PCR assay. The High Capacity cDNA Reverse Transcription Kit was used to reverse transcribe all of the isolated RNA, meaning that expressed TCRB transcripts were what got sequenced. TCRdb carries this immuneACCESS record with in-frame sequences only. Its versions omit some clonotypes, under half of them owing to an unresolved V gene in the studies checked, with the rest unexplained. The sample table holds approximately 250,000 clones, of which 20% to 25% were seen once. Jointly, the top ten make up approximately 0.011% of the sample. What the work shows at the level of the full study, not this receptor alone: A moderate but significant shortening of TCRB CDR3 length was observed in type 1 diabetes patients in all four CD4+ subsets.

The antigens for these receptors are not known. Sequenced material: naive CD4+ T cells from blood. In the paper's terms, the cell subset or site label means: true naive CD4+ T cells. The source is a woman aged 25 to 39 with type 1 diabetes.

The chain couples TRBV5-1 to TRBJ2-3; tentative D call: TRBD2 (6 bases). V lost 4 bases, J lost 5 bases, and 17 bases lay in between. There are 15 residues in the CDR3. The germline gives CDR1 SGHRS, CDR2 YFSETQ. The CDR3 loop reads CASSRTGLMEDTQYF. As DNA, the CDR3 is TGCGCCAGCAGCCGTACGGGACTCATGGAAGATACGCAGTATTTT.

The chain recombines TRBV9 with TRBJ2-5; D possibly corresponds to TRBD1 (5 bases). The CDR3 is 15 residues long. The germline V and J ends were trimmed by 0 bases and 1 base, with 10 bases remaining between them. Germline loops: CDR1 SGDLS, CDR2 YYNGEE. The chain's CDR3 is CASSVGGRGQETQYF. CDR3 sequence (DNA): TGTGCCAGCAGCGTAGGGGGCAGAGGCCAAGAGACCCAGTACTTC.

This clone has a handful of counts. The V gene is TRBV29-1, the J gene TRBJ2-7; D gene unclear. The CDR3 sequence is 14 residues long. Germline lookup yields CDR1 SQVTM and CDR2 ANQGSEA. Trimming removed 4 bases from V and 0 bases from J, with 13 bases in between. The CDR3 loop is CSVGGIPSSYEQYF. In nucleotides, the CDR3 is TGCAGCGTTGGAGGAATACCGAGCTCCTACGAGCAGTACTTC.

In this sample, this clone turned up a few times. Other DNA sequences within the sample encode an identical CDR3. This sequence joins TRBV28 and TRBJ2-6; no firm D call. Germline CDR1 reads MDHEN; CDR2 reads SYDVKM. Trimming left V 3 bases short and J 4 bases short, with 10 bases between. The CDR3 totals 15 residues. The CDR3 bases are TGTGCCAGCAGTTTTGGAGTCTCCGGGGCCAACGTCCTGACTTTC. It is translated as CASSFGVSGANVLTF.

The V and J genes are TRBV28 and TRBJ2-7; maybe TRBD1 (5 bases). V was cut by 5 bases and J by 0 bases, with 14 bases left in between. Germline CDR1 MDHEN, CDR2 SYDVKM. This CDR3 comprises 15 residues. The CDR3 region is CASSQDTLSSYEQYF. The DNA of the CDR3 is TGTGCCAGCAGTCAGGACACCCTCTCCTCCTACGAGCAGTACTTC.

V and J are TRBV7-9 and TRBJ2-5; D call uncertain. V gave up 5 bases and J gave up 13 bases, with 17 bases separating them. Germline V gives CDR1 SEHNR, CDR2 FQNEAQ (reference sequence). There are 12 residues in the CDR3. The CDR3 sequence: CASSPPPDTVYF. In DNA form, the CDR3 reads TGTGCCAGCAGCCCCCCACCTGACACCGTGTACTTC.

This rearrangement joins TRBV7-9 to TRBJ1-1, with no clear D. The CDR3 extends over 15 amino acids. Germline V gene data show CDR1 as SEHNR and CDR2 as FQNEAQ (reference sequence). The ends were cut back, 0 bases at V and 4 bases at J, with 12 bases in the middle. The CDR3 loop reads CASSLALGLLTEAFF. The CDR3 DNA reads TGTGCCAGCAGCTTAGCACTAGGCCTGCTCACTGAAGCTTTCTTT.

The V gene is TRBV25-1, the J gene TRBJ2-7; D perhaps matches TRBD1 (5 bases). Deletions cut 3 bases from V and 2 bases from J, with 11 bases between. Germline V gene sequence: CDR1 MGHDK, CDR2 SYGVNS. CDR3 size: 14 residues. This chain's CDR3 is CASSDPGRAYEQYF. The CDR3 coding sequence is TGTGCCAGCAGTGATCCTGGCAGGGCCTACGAGCAGTACTTC.

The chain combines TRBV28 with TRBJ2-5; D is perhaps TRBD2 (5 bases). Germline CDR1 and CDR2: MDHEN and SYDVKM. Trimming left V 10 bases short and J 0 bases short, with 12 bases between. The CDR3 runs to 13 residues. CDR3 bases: TGTGCCACCAATACGGGGTACCAAGAGACCCAGTACTTC. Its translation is CATNTGYQETQYF.

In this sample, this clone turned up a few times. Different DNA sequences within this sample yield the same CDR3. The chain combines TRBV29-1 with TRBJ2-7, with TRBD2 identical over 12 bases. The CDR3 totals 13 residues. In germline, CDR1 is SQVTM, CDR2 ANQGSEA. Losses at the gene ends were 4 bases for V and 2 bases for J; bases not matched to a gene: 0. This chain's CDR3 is CSVGTSGAYEQYF. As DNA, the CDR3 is TGCAGCGTTGGGACTAGCGGGGCCTACGAGCAGTACTTC.

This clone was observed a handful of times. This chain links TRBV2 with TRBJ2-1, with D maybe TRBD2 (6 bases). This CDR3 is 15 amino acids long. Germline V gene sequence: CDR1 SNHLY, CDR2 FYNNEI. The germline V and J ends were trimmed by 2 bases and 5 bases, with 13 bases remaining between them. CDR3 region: CASSEMAGTNNEQFF. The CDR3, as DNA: TGTGCCAGCAGTGAAATGGCGGGAACCAACAATGAGCAGTTCTTC.

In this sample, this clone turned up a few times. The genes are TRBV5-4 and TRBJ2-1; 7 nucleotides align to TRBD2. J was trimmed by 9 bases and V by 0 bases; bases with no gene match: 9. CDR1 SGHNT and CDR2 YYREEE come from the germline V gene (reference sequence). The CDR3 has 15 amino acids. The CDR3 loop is CASSLASWGGGEQFF. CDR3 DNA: TGTGCCAGCAGCTTGGCCAGCTGGGGGGGAGGTGAGCAGTTCTTC.

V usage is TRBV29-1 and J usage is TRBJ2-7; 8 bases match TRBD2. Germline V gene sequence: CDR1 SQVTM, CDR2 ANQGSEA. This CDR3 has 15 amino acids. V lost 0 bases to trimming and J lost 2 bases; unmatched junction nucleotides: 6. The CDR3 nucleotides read TGCAGCGTTGAAGATCGAACGGGAGGGCCCTACGAGCAGTACTTC. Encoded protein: CSVEDRTGGPYEQYF.

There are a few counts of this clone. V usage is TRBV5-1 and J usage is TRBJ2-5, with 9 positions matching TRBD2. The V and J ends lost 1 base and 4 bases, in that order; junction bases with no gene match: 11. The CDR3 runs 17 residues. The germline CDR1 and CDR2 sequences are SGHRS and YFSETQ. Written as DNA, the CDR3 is TGCGCCAGCAGCTTGAGGTTTCAGCCAGCGGGAGGAGAGACCCAGTACTTC. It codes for CASSLRFQPAGGETQYF. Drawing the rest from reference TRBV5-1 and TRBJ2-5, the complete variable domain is KAGVTQTPRYLIKTRGQQVTLSCSPISGHRSVSWYQQTPGQGLQFLFEYFSETQRNKGNFPGRFSGRQFSNSRSEMNVSTLELGDSALYLCASSLRFQPAGGETQYFGPGTRLLVL.